The 24 T cell receptor beta chains presented below share a single source sample, sequenced in a study of shared clonotypes between healthy human individuals. Assay: immunoSEQ multiplex PCR; the TCRdb copy retains only in-frame clones and omits some. Of hundreds of thousands of clones listed, roughly 95% are singletons. Naive CD8 populations comprised CD45RO-negative cells positively selected for CCR7, excluding terminally differentiated effector memory CD45RA+ cells. The sample comprised naive CD8+ T cells sorted from blood. Source of these receptors: a woman in her twenties or thirties in good health.

The sample holds a few counts of this clone. V usage is TRBV7-9 and J usage is TRBJ2-7, with D tentatively TRBD2 (6 bases). Trimming removed 5 bases at V and 3 bases at J, with 14 bases between. The CDR3 contains 14 residues. Germline CDR1 is SEHNR and CDR2 is FQNEAQ (reference sequence). CDR3 sequence (DNA): TGTGCCAGCAGCCTCCTTCGGGAGAACTACGAGCAGTACTTC. Its translation: CASSLLRENYEQYF.

The CDR3 region is CASSYSQHVPDTQYF. The CDR3 DNA reads TGTGCCAGCAGTTACTCGCAGCACGTACCAGATACGCAGTATTTT. The chain carries TRBV6-6 and TRBJ2-3; D uncertain. Looked up from germline, CDR1 is MNHNY and CDR2 is SVGAGI (reference sequence). V lost 0 bases to trimming and J lost 4 bases, with 11 bases between them. The CDR3 totals 15 residues.

In this sample, this clone turned up once. The same CDR3 is also encoded by other DNA sequences in this sample. This chain joins TRBV4-1 and TRBJ1-5; 9 nucleotides align to TRBD1. CDR1 is MGHRA, CDR2 YSYEKL, per germline. The junction had 2 bases not matched to a gene; V was cut back by 2 bases and J by 3 bases. The CDR3 runs 15 residues. CDR3 nucleotide sequence: TGCGCCAGCAGCCAACGGGACAGGGCCAATCAGCCCCAGCATTTT. Translating gives CASSQRDRANQPQHF.

The genes are TRBV19 and TRBJ2-7; no clear D gene. V dropped 3 bases and J dropped 4 bases, with 13 bases sitting between them. The CDR3 is 14 amino acids. Germline lookup yields CDR1 LNHDA and CDR2 SQIVND (reference sequence). The CDR3, as DNA: TGTGCCAGTAGTATTCGCGCCGTGGGGTACGAGCAGTACTTC. This sequence encodes CASSIRAVGYEQYF.

The V gene is TRBV19, the J gene TRBJ1-3, with D uncertain. V was shortened by 3 bases and J by 0 bases, with 9 bases between the two germline ends. The germline CDR1 and CDR2 sequences are LNHDA and SQIVND (reference sequence). This CDR3 spans 15 amino acids. CDR3 loop: CASSIAGISGNTIYF. The CDR3 nucleotides read TGTGCCAGTAGTATTGCCGGAATCTCTGGAAACACCATATATTTT.

Points on this clone: Distinct nucleotide sequences in the sample also encode this CDR3. V is TRBV30 and J is TRBJ2-3, with D uncertain. CDR1 and CDR2 (germline): GTSNPN, SVGIG (reference sequence). V lost 0 bases, J lost 0 bases, and 4 bases lay in between. This CDR3 comprises 13 residues. The CDR3 loop is CAWSVLSTDTQYF. DNA for the CDR3: TGTGCCTGGAGTGTCCTTAGCACAGATACGCAGTATTTT.

The V gene is TRBV6-5, the J gene TRBJ1-3, with D perhaps matching TRBD1 (6 bases). Per germline, CDR1 MNHEY and CDR2 SVGAGI. There are 16 residues in the CDR3. Trimming pared 1 base from V and 4 bases from J, leaving 14 bases between. The CDR3 DNA reads as TGTGCCAGCAGTTACTACCAGGGGATAGGAGGAAACACCATATATTTT. Translating gives CASSYYQGIGGNTIYF.

The V gene is TRBV7-8, the J gene TRBJ2-1, with D possibly TRBD1 on 6 matching bases. Germline lookup yields CDR1 SGHVS and CDR2 FQNEAQ. V was shortened by 5 bases and J by 5 bases, with 19 bases between the two germline ends. This CDR3 contains 16 residues. The DNA for the CDR3 is TGTGCCAGCAGCACCCTCGGGCAGGGGAACGACAATGAGCAGTTCTTC. Its translation is CASSTLGQGNDNEQFF.

This clone was picked up one time. This chain's CDR3 is CASSLGDSGRYEQYF. DNA of the CDR3: TGTGCCAGCAGCTTAGGCGACAGCGGGAGGTACGAGCAGTACTTC. This rearrangement joins TRBV11-3 to TRBJ2-7; 9 bases fit TRBD2. The CDR3 consists of 15 residues. CDR1 and CDR2 (germline): SGHNT, YENEEA. V gave up 1 base and J gave up 4 bases; unmatched junction bases: 5.

The chain uses TRBV29-1 and TRBJ2-7; possible D gene TRBD1, 5 bases. Germline CDR1 and CDR2: SQVTM and ANQGSEA. V lost 5 bases to trimming and J lost 2 bases, with 10 bases between them. This CDR3 has 12 residues. The CDR3 DNA reads as TGCAGCGTTACAGGTAACCCCTACGAGCAGTACTTC. Protein: CSVTGNPYEQYF.

The rearrangement uses TRBV5-1 and TRBJ1-1; D is perhaps TRBD1 (5 bases). There are 13 residues in the CDR3. V lost 4 bases and J 5 bases, leaving 12 bases between the germline ends. Germline V gene data show CDR1 as SGHRS and CDR2 as YFSETQ. The CDR3 reads CASSPQGATEAFF. The CDR3 DNA is TGCGCCAGCAGCCCCCAGGGTGCGACTGAAGCTTTCTTT.

The rearrangement uses TRBV11-2 and TRBJ2-5; D is perhaps TRBD2 (6 bases). There are 14 residues in the CDR3. The V gene's germline CDR1 is SGHAT and CDR2 FQNNGV. Trimming took 2 bases from V and 2 from J, leaving 9 bases between them. CDR3 sequence reads: CASSLFRGQETQYF. CDR3 sequence (DNA): TGTGCCAGCAGCTTATTCCGGGGGCAAGAGACCCAGTACTTC. The complete variable domain, with remaining parts taken from reference TRBV11-2 and TRBJ2-5, reads EAGVAQSPRYKIIEKRQSVAFWCNPISGHATLYWYQQILGQGPKLLIQFQNNGVVDDSQLPKDRFSAERLKGVDSTLKIQPAKLEDSAVYLCASSLFRGQETQYFGPGTRLLVL.

This rearrangement joins TRBV7-9 to TRBJ2-7; a weak D match, TRBD2 (6 bases). V was cut by 2 bases and J by 5 bases, with 19 bases left in between. CDR1 and CDR2 from the germline V gene are SEHNR and FQNEAQ (reference sequence). The CDR3 sequence is 16 residues long. The CDR3 DNA follows: TGTGCCAGCAGCTTAATTGGGGGTAGGGACTCAAACGAGCAGTACTTC. This sequence encodes CASSLIGGRDSNEQYF.

The chain combines TRBV5-4 with TRBJ2-1; 7 bases align to TRBD2. Germline trimming cut 0 bases from V and 3 bases from J; bases unmatched to any gene: 6. Looked up from germline, CDR1 is SGHNT and CDR2 is YYREEE (reference sequence). CDR3 length equals 16 residues. The CDR3 reads CASSLASGSHYNEQFF. DNA for the CDR3: TGTGCCAGCAGCTTGGCTAGCGGATCTCACTACAATGAGCAGTTCTTC.

V usage is TRBV18 and J usage is TRBJ1-1; D may be TRBD1 (5 bases). The CDR3 sequence is 16 residues long. Germline V gives CDR1 KGHSH, CDR2 LQKENI. Trimming removed 1 base at V and 3 bases at J, with 15 bases between. This CDR3 is CASSPRLGDRDTEAFF. For the CDR3, the DNA is TGTGCCAGCTCACCACGATTGGGGGACCGGGACACTGAAGCTTTCTTT.

This sequence joins TRBV5-1 and TRBJ2-3; D possibly matches TRBD1 or TRBD2 (5 bases each). Trimming took off 4 bases at V and 2 bases at J, with 17 bases between the two ends. The CDR3 covers 16 residues. The germline gives CDR1 SGHRS, CDR2 YFSETQ. The CDR3 here is CASSREGSGTTDTQYF. As DNA, the CDR3 is TGCGCCAGCAGCCGGGAAGGGTCGGGGACCACAGATACGCAGTATTTT.

This clone was detected once. This CDR3 is CASSGGLGTVLTDTQYF. The DNA of the CDR3 is TGTGCCAGCAGCGGGGGACTAGGTACTGTATTGACAGATACGCAGTATTTT. The genes are TRBV9 and TRBJ2-3, with TRBD2 identical over 8 bases. V shed 3 bases, J shed 3 bases, and the junction held 12 bases outside the gene matches. CDR1 and CDR2 (germline): SGDLS, YYNGEE. This CDR3 contains 17 residues.

This chain connects TRBV7-2 to TRBJ2-1; 11 bases are a match to TRBD2. V shed 2 bases and J 7 bases; nucleotides not matched to a gene: 4. Germline CDR1 reads SGHTA; CDR2 reads FQGNSA. The CDR3 consists of 15 residues. The CDR3 DNA follows: TGTGCCAGCAGCTTACTAGCGGGAGGTAGGAATGAGCAGTTCTTC. It is translated as CASSLLAGGRNEQFF.

J is TRBJ2-1 and V is TRBV27; TRBD1 is a possible D gene (5 bases). From germline, CDR1 is MNHEY and CDR2 SMNVEV (reference sequence). V lost 6 bases and J 3 bases, leaving 18 bases between the germline ends. The CDR3 has 16 amino acids. The CDR3 DNA reads as TGTGCCAGCAGCACTGTTGACAGCCACATCTACAATGAGCAGTTCTTC. This translates into CASSTVDSHIYNEQFF.

This chain links TRBV7-9 with TRBJ2-2; 12 bases map to TRBD2. CDR3 length equals 17 residues. The germline gives CDR1 SEHNR, CDR2 FQNEAQ (reference sequence). The junction had 8 bases not matched to a gene; V was cut back by 2 bases and J by 7 bases. CDR3 nucleotides: TGTGCCAGCAGCTTAAGTGCTAGCGGGAGGGCCATCGGGGAGCTGTTTTTT. This encodes CASSLSASGRAIGELFF.

The chain links TRBV5-1 to TRBJ2-7, with 14 nucleotides matching TRBD2. The CDR3 is made up of 15 amino acids. The ends lost 2 bases at V and 6 bases at J; junction bases unmatched: 4. Germline V lookup: CDR1 SGHRS, CDR2 YFSETQ. In nucleotides, the CDR3 is TGCGCCAGCAGCTTTGGGACTAGCGGGAGCTCCGAGCAGTACTTC. Its protein is CASSFGTSGSSEQYF.

The chain recombines TRBV21-1 with TRBJ2-1; the table's TRBD2 call for D was not verified on the DNA. TRBV21-1 is tagged as a pseudogene. There are 14 residues in the CDR3. CDR3 in amino acids: CASSSPGGGDEQFF. DNA of the CDR3: TGTGCCAGCAGCTCCCCCGGGGGGGGCGATGAGCAGTTCTTC.

The chain couples TRBV7-9 to TRBJ2-2; unclear D gene. CDR1 and CDR2 (germline): SEHNR, FQNEAQ (reference sequence). Trimming took 1 base from V and 1 from J, leaving 7 bases between them. There are 15 residues in the CDR3. The CDR3 loop is CASSLGRMNTGELFF. For the CDR3, the DNA is TGTGCCAGCAGCTTAGGTCGAATGAACACCGGGGAGCTGTTTTTT.

With regard to this clone: Additional DNA sequences in this sample encode the identical CDR3. The CDR3 loop is CASSLVGEQFF. DNA for the CDR3: TGTGCCAGCAGCTTAGTAGGTGAGCAGTTCTTC. The V call is TRBV7-9, the J call TRBJ2-1, with D unclear. CDR3 length: 11 residues. Germline V CDR1 and CDR2: SEHNR, FQNEAQ (reference sequence). Trimming pared 1 base from V and 9 bases from J, leaving 4 bases between.